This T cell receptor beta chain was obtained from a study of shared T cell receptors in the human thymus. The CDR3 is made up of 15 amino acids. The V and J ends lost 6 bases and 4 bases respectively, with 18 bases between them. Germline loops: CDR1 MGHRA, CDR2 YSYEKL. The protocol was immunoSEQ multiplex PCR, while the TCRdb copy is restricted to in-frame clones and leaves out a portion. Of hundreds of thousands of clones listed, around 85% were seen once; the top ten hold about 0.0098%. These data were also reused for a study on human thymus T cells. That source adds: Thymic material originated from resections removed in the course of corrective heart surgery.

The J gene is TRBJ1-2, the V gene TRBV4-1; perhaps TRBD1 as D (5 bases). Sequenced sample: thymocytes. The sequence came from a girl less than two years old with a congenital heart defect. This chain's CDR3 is CASRPSGGGSYGYTF. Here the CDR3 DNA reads TGCGCCAGCAGGCCCTCGGGGGGGGGAAGCTATGGCTACACCTTC.